These T cell receptor beta chains were read from a single sample in a study of OX40 agonist ivuxolimab in advanced cancers. Data came from immunoSEQ multiplex PCR; TCRdb stores just in-frame clones and leaves some out. Of about 82,000 clones in the sample, around four fifths were seen once. The specimen comprised CD4+ or CD8+ T cells sorted from blood, sampled in a trial of the OX40 agonist ivuxolimab. All receptors come from an adult with an advanced solid tumor such as melanoma, head and neck, liver or kidney cancer. The CDR3 runs from the conserved cysteine through the conserved F or W. The D gene is left open where the match is weak. Expanded clones are given a class, and other clones once, few, many or no size at all.

>.|TRBJ1-5|TRBV19|TRBD1
TGTGCCAGTAGTTCGCCGGGACAGGGAGGCAATCAGCCCCAGCATTTT
CASSSPGQGGNQPQHF
>.|TRBJ2-5|TRBV30|TRBD1
TGTGCCTGGAGTAGGGGGCTAGAGACCCAGTACTTC
CAWSRGLETQYF
>.|TRBJ2-1|TRBV6-4|TRBD1
TGTGCCAGCAGGCGGACAGGGGAAAGGTTGGGTGAGCAGTTCTTC
CASRRTGERLGEQFF
>once|TRBJ2-1|TRBV5-1|TRBD1
TGCGCCAGCAGCTTCCGACAGGGCAATGAGCAGTTCTTC
CASSFRQGNEQFF
>.|TRBJ2-4|TRBV4-3|.
TGCGCCAGCAGCCAAGTTGACAGGGCCAAAAACATTCAGTACTTC
CASSQVDRAKNIQYF
>.|TRBJ2-3|TRBV5-1|.
TGCGCCAGCAGCTTGGGTCAGCCGCCTTCAGATACGCAGTATTTT
CASSLGQPPSDTQYF
>.|TRBJ2-5|TRBV5-5|.
TGTGCCAGCAGCTTGGGAGGGGAAGAGACCCAGTACTTC
CASSLGGEETQYF
>many|TRBJ1-6|TRBV27|.
TGTGCCAGCAGTTCTGGGGGCACCTATAATTCACCCCTCCACTTT
CASSSGGTYNSPLHF
>.|TRBJ2-1|TRBV9|TRBD2
TGTGCCAGCAGCGTTCCGGGACTAGCGCAGAGCTACAATGAGCAGTTCTTC
CASSVPGLAQSYNEQFF
>.|TRBJ1-1|TRBV9|.
TGTGCCAGCAGCGTAGACGACGTGGGAACGGGAGCTTTCTTT
CASSVDDVGTGAFF
>.|TRBJ1-2|TRBV7-8|.
TGTGCCAGCAGCCCCCAAGGACGGGTACCCTATGGCTACACCTTC
CASSPQGRVPYGYTF
>.|TRBJ2-6|TRBV7-2|.
TGTGCCAGCAGCGAGGGGGTGGCTGGGGCCAACGTCCTGACTTTC
CASSEGVAGANVLTF
>.|TRBJ2-2|TRBV7-8|.
TGTGCCAGCAGCTGGATGGATAGAAACACCGGGGAGCTGTTTTTT
CASSWMDRNTGELFF
>.|TRBJ1-1|TRBV6-1|.
TGTGCCAGCATCTGGGACACCACTGAAGCTTTCTTT
CASIWDTTEAFF
>.|TRBJ1-2|TRBV5-7|.
TGTGCCAGCAGCCAGAGCAGGGGAAGACTCTATGGCTACACCTTC
CASSQSRGRLYGYTF
>.|TRBJ2-3|TRBV9|.
TGTGCCAGCAGCGCCCCGGGAGATACGCAGTATTTT
CASSAPGDTQYF
>.|TRBJ1-4|TRBV23-1|.
TGCGCCAGCAGTCAAGGTCGGTTTAATGAAAAACTGTTTTTT
CASSQGRFNEKLFF
>.|TRBJ1-1|TRBV28|.
TGTGCCAGCAGTTTCTGGGGGCGGGGGATGAGGGCTGAAGCTTTCTTT
CASSFWGRGMRAEAFF
>.|TRBJ1-4|TRBV29-1|TRBD1
TGCAGCGTTGAAATGGGACAGGGGGCCCGACGGGAAAAACTGTTTTTT
CSVEMGQGARREKLFF
>.|TRBJ2-7|TRBV11-2|.
TGTGCCAGCAGCTATACCTTATCACAGGACTACGAGCAGTACTTC
CASSYTLSQDYEQYF
>.|TRBJ1-3|TRBV7-2|TRBD1
TGTGCCAGCAGCTCCTCCGGGACAGCCAACTCTGGAAACACCATATATTTT
CASSSSGTANSGNTIYF
>once|TRBJ2-7|TRBV10-2|TRBD2
TGCGCCAGCAGACTTAGCGGGGGGGCCGGAGAGCAGTACTTC
CASRLSGGAGEQYF
>.|TRBJ1-1|TRBV27|.
TGTGCCAGCAGTTTATACGGGCATGAAACTGAAGCTTTCTTT
CASSLYGHETEAFF
>.|TRBJ2-7|TRBV7-2|.
TGTGCCAGCAGCTTATTACACAGAGTGGGCGGGGGCTCACACGAGCAGTACTTC
CASSLLHRVGGGSHEQYF
>.|TRBJ1-5|TRBV19|.
TGTGCCAGTAGTCAAGGGGAGGGTCAGCCCCAGCATTTT
CASSQGEGQPQHF
>.|TRBJ1-4|TRBV5-5|.
TGTGCCAGCAGCTTGGAGGGGGGACGAGGTGAAAAACTGTTTTTT
CASSLEGGRGEKLFF
>.|TRBJ2-1|TRBV6-5|.
TGTGCCAGCAGTTACGGTTCACGACGGGAGCAGTTCTTC
CASSYGSRREQFF
>.|TRBJ2-1|TRBV19|TRBD1
TGTGCCAGTAGTACACCGGGACAGGGAAGGAGGGTTCTCAATGAGCAGTTCTTC
CASSTPGQGRRVLNEQFF
>.|TRBJ2-5|TRBV7-8|TRBD1
TGTGCCAGCAGTCTAGGGACAGGGGGCCCTGGGCGAGAGACCCAGTACTTC
CASSLGTGGPGRETQYF
>.|TRBJ2-6|TRBV11-2|.
TGTGCCAGCAGCTTATCGAATGGGGCCAACGTCCTGACTTTC
CASSLSNGANVLTF
>.|TRBJ1-3|TRBV18|TRBD1
TGTGCCAGCTCACCGGTAAGACAGGGAAGCTCTGGAAACACCATATATTTT
CASSPVRQGSSGNTIYF
>few|TRBJ1-6|TRBV30|.
TGTGCCTGGAGGGCCTCCCCGTGGACCGGGAGTTCACCCCTCCACTTT
CAWRASPWTGSSPLHF
>.|TRBJ2-7|TRBV5-6|.
TGTGCCAGCAGCCCTTATAAGGGGGGCCGCTTCTACGAGCAGTACTTC
CASSPYKGGRFYEQYF
>.|TRBJ2-5|TRBV5-4|TRBD1
TGTGCCAGCAGCCTCGGACAGGCAGGGGAGACCCAGTACTTC
CASSLGQAGETQYF
>.|TRBJ2-1|TRBV7-7|.
TGTGCCAGCAGCTTAGAACGGGACTCTCTCAATGAGCAGTTCTTC
CASSLERDSLNEQFF
>.|TRBJ2-7|TRBV30|.
TGTGCCTGGAGACTGAAGGGGCCGGCCTACGAGCAGTACTTC
CAWRLKGPAYEQYF
>.|TRBJ2-3|TRBV27|.
TGTGCCAGCAGTTCAGACAGTTACTACCTCACAGATACGCAGTATTTT
CASSSDSYYLTDTQYF
>.|TRBJ2-7|TRBV7-9|.
TGTGCCAGCAGCTTAGCGGGACTGACCTCCTACGAGCAGTACTTC
CASSLAGLTSYEQYF
>.|TRBJ2-7|TRBV30|TRBD1
TGTGCCTGGTCCGATAGGGACAGGGTAAGGGAGCAGTACTTC
CAWSDRDRVREQYF